The 15 T cell receptor beta chains below were found in one sample sequenced in a study of cytomegalovirus exposure and HLA in healthy donors. A multiplex PCR was run with 60 Vbeta primers and 13 Jbeta primers. Clones were read by immunoSEQ multiplex PCR, and TCRdb kept only the in-frame ones, dropping some. The profile shows about 110,000 clones, roughly an eighth of them singletons. Sequenced: PBMCs. Receptors were obtained from a man between 35 and 55 years old in good health and CMV-seropositive.

The V and J genes are TRBV5-1 and TRBJ1-1, with D unclear. Per germline, CDR1 SGHRS and CDR2 YFSETQ. Trimming took 4 bases from V and 0 from J, leaving 22 bases between them. The CDR3 is 18 amino acids. The CDR3 DNA sequence: TGCGCCAGCAGCCTACTATCCCTATCCCCCAGCATGAACACTGAAGCTTTCTTT. Its protein is CASSLLSLSPSMNTEAFF.

This sequence joins TRBV11-2 and TRBJ1-5, with a possible D match to TRBD1 (5 bases). The CDR3 extends over 13 amino acids. The ends were cut back, 2 bases at V and 6 bases at J, with 8 bases in the middle. Per germline, CDR1 SGHAT and CDR2 FQNNGV. CDR3 sequence (DNA): TGTGCCAGCAGCTTAACGGGGGGTCAGCCCCAGCATTTT. Translating gives CASSLTGGQPQHF.

This clone has a handful of counts. The genes are TRBV5-1 and TRBJ1-3; TRBD1 matches at 7 bases. This CDR3 contains 15 residues. V lost 3 bases, J lost 0 bases, and 3 bases stayed unmatched. Germline V gene sequence: CDR1 SGHRS, CDR2 YFSETQ. The CDR3 reads CASSSDRDSGNTIYF. CDR3 in DNA: TGCGCCAGCAGCTCCGACAGGGACTCTGGAAACACCATATATTTT. Based on the CDR3 plus reference TRBV5-1 and TRBJ1-3, the full variable domain is KAGVTQTPRYLIKTRGQQVTLSCSPISGHRSVSWYQQTPGQGLQFLFEYFSETQRNKGNFPGRFSGRQFSNSRSEMNVSTLELGDSALYLCASSSDRDSGNTIYFGEGSWLTVV.

As to this clone: Additional DNA sequences in this sample encode the identical CDR3. This chain connects TRBV5-6 to TRBJ1-3; TRBD1 matches at 8 bases. Germline CDR1 is SGHDT and CDR2 is YYEEEE. The CDR3 length is 16 residues. Trimming took 0 bases from V and 1 from J; bases not matched to a gene: 3. CDR3 protein: CASSLGTGRSGNTIYF. In DNA, the CDR3 is TGTGCCAGCAGCTTGGGGACAGGGCGATCTGGAAACACCATATATTTT.

V is TRBV6-1 and J is TRBJ2-4; perhaps TRBD1 as D (6 bases). CDR3 size: 14 residues. Germline CDR1 is MNHNS and CDR2 is SASEGT. V lost 8 bases, J lost 2 bases, and 13 bases lay in between. The CDR3 is CASCTDSPKNIQYF. CDR3 bases: TGTGCCAGCTGCACGGACAGCCCCAAAAACATTCAGTACTTC.

The genes are TRBV5-6 and TRBJ1-5; tentative D call: TRBD1 (5 bases). V lost 0 bases, J lost 7 bases, and 14 bases lay in between. The CDR3 is made up of 15 amino acids. CDR1 and CDR2 (germline): SGHDT, YYEEEE. For the CDR3, the DNA is TGTGCCAGCAGCTTGGGCGGCAGGGTGAGCCAGCCCCAGCATTTT. Translating it yields CASSLGGRVSQPQHF.

The chain links TRBV2 to TRBJ1-1; perhaps TRBD1 as D (5 bases). Germline values: CDR1 SNHLY, CDR2 FYNNEI. The CDR3 runs to 15 residues. Trimming removed 1 base from V and 6 bases from J, with 15 bases in between. CDR3 bases: TGTGCCAGCAGTGAAGGGAGGGGTTATGGCGCTGAAGCTTTCTTT. Encoded protein: CASSEGRGYGAEAFF.

This chain joins TRBV29-1 and TRBJ2-1; 9 bases align to TRBD2. Per the germline V gene, CDR1 is SQVTM and CDR2 is ANQGSEA. V shed 6 bases, J shed 6 bases, and the junction held 6 bases outside the gene matches. This CDR3 contains 13 residues. CDR3: CSVGREGINEQFF. The CDR3 nucleotides read TGCAGCGTGGGGCGGGAGGGGATCAATGAGCAGTTCTTC.

This sequence joins TRBV19 and TRBJ2-7; perhaps TRBD2 as D (5 bases). The CDR3 has 13 amino acids. Germline-derived CDR1 and CDR2 are LNHDA and SQIVND (reference sequence). Trimming shortened V by 6 bases and J by 4 bases, and 13 bases separated the two germline ends. The CDR3 here is CASSLGRGYEQYF. CDR3 DNA: TGTGCCAGTAGCTTGGGGAGAGGGTACGAGCAGTACTTC.

The chain employs TRBV25-1 and TRBJ2-7; TRBD2 matches 13 bases. Germline loops: CDR1 MGHDK, CDR2 SYGVNS. The trim removed 3 bases at V and 3 bases at J, leaving 2 bases unmatched. This CDR3 spans 15 amino acids. This CDR3 is CASSEGLAGFYEQYF. CDR3 nucleotide sequence: TGTGCCAGCAGTGAGGGACTAGCGGGGTTCTACGAGCAGTACTTC.

This chain links TRBV2 with TRBJ2-1; perhaps TRBD2 as D (6 bases). CDR3 length equals 15 residues. Germline CDR1 and CDR2: SNHLY and FYNNEI. V was trimmed by 8 bases and J by 2 bases, leaving 16 bases between them. As DNA, the CDR3 is TGTGCCAGCCTTTCGGGTAGCGGCACCTACAATGAGCAGTTCTTC. The encoded protein is CASLSGSGTYNEQFF. Supplemented by reference TRBV2 and TRBJ2-1, the full variable domain reads EPEVTQTPSHQVTQMGQEVILRCVPISNHLYFYWYRQILGQKVEFLVSFYNNEISEKSEIFDDQFSVERPDGSNFTLKIRSTKLEDSAMYFCASLSGSGTYNEQFFGPGTRLTVL.

The chain uses TRBV7-2 and TRBJ1-2, with TRBD1 matching 10 bases. The CDR3 sequence is 13 residues long. Looked up from germline, CDR1 is SGHTA and CDR2 is FQGNSA. J gave up 10 bases and V 4 bases, and 6 bases lay outside the gene matches. Written as DNA, the CDR3 is TGTGCCAGCAGCTACGTCGGACAGGGGGACTACACCTTC. Its protein is CASSYVGQGDYTF. The complete variable domain, with remaining parts taken from reference TRBV7-2 and TRBJ1-2, reads GAGVSQSPSNKVTEKGKDVELRCDPISGHTALYWYRQSLGQGLEFLIYFQGNSAPDKSGLPSDRFSAERTGGSVSTLTIQRTQQEDSAVYLCASSYVGQGDYTFGSGTRLTVV.

The chain employs TRBV7-8 and TRBJ1-1; D is perhaps TRBD1 (5 bases). Germline CDR1 reads SGHVS; CDR2 reads FQNEAQ. This CDR3 has 17 residues. Trimming took 2 bases from V and 5 from J, leaving 21 bases between them. CDR3 amino acids: CASSLSRRTRLVTEAFF. For the CDR3, the DNA is TGTGCCAGCAGCTTAAGTAGGCGGACAAGGTTGGTTACTGAAGCTTTCTTT.

The chain uses TRBV6-5 and TRBJ1-4; TRBD1 matches at 10 bases. The CDR3 runs to 15 residues. CDR1 and CDR2 from the germline V gene are MNHEY and SVGAGI. The J segment lost 7 bases and the V segment lost 6 bases, leaving 8 bases of the junction unmatched. This CDR3 is CASSSTGGRREKLFF. The CDR3 DNA reads as TGTGCCAGCAGCTCGACAGGGGGCCGTCGTGAAAAACTGTTTTTT.

This clone has only a few counts. The V gene is TRBV2, the J gene TRBJ2-1; TRBD2 matches 8 bases. J lost 11 bases, V lost 5 bases, and 14 bases had no gene match. This CDR3 is built from 15 residues. The germline CDR1 and CDR2 sequences are SNHLY and FYNNEI. The CDR3 sequence is CASSPRLAGGNQQFF. CDR3 nucleotide sequence: TGTGCCAGCAGTCCGAGATTGGCGGGAGGTAACCAGCAGTTCTTC.